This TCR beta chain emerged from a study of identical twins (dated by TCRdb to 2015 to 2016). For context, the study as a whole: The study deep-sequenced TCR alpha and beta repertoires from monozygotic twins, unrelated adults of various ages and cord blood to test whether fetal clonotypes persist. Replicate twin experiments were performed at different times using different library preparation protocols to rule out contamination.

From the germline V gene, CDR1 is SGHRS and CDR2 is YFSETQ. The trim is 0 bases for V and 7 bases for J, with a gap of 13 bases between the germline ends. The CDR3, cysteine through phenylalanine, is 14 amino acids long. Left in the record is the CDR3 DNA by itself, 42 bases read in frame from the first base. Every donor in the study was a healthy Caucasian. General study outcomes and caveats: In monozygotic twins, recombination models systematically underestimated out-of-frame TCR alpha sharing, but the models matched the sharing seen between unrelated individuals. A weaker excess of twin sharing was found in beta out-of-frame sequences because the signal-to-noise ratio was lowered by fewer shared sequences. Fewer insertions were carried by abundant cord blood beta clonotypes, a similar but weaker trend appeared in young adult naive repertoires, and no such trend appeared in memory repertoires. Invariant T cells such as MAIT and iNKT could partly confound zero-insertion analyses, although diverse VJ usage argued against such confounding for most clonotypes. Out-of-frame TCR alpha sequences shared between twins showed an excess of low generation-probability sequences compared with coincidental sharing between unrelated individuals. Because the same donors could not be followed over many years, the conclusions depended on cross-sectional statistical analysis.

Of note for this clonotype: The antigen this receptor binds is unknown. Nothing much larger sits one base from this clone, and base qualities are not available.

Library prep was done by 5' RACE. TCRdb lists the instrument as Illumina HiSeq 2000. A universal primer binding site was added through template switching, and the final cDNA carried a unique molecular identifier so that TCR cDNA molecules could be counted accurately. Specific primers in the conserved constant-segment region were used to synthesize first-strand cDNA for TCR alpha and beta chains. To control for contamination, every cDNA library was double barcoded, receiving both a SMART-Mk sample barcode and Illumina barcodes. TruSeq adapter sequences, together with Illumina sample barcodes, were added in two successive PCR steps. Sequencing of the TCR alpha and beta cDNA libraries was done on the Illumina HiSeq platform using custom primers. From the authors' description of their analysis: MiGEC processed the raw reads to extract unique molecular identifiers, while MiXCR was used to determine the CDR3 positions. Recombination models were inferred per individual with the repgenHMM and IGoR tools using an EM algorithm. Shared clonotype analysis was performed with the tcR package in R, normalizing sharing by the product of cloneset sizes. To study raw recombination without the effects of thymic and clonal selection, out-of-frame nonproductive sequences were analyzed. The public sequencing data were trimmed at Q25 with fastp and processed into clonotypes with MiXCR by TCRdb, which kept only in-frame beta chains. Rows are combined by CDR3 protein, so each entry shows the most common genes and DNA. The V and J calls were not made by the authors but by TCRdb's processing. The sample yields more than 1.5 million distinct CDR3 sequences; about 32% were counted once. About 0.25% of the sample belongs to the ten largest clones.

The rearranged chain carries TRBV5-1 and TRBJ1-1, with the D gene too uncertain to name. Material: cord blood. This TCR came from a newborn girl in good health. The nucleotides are TGCGCCAGCAGCTTGGCCTGGGCGGGAGGTGAAGCTTTCTTT. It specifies CASSLAWAGGEAFF.